The clone carrying this T cell receptor (beta chain) occurred once. Its antigen remains unidentified. The data belong to a study of cytomegalovirus exposure and HLA in healthy donors. The study's findings and limits: HLA-A and HLA-B allele assignments for most subjects were reportedly predicted accurately using TCR beta sequences. When the data were analyzed later, several of the most significant clusters appeared to be linked to common viral pathogens.

This CDR3 contains 16 residues. V lost 2 bases to trimming and J lost 2 bases, with 16 bases between them. Germline V gene sequence: CDR1 SGHRS, CDR2 YFSETQ. The primer mix had 60 Vbeta and 13 Jbeta primers. TCRdb's table, derived via immunoSEQ multiplex PCR, lists solely in-frame clones and lacks some. The sample lists about 61,000 clones, 87% occurring once. The sample taken for sequencing was PBMCs. This chain joins TRBV5-1 and TRBJ1-2, with a tentative D call TRBD1 (6 bases). This TCR derives from a man between 18 and 35 years old in good health and CMV-seronegative. The CDR3 nucleotides are TGCGCCAGCAGCTTAGAGACAGGCGATGGAAACTATGGCTACACCTTC. The encoded protein is CASSLETGDGNYGYTF.